This TCR beta chain was observed in a study of identical twins. General observations from the study: Twin-shared out-of-frame alpha sequences showed excess low generation probability. Zero-insertion analyses might be partly confounded by invariant T cells like MAIT and iNKT.

The germline V gene has CDR1 SGHTA and CDR2 FQGNSA. V shed 0 bases and J shed 2 bases, with 11 bases lying between them. The CDR3 sequence is 16 residues long. TCRdb itself ran the 5' RACE reads through MiXCR, one entry per CDR3 protein. Found here are 1.5 million to 2 million distinct CDR3 sequences, about 32% of them singletons; the top ten hold around 0.25%. Points on this clonotype: Its antigen is as yet unknown.

Source material: cord blood. The receptor comes from a newborn girl in good health. The chain has TRBV7-2 and TRBJ1-5; tentative D call: TRBD1 (5 bases). For the CDR3, the DNA is TGTGCCAGCAGCTTAGCTGCTGGGGGTCGCAATCAGCCCCAGCATTTT. It is translated as CASSLAAGGRNQPQHF.